The clone carrying this T cell receptor beta chain has more than one count but fewer than ten. Germline assignment: CDR1 MNHEY and CDR2 SVGEGT. The CDR3 totals 14 residues. V was shortened by 6 bases and J by 2 bases, with 12 bases between the two germline ends. The data belong to a study of T cell repertoires in cytomegalovirus infection. TCRdb processed the reads anew with MiXCR; each CDR3 protein has one entry. The data contain about 490,000 distinct CDR3 sequences, about a quarter of them seen just once; the ten biggest clones take up about 13%. The chain is built from TRBV6-2 or TRBV6-3 and TRBJ2-3; D not resolved. The receptor comes from a human donor in good health (CMV status not recorded). Some clones in this sample may be carry-over from other donors' samples. The material sequenced was PBMCs. CDR3 in amino acids: CASSNPALTDTQYF. CDR3 DNA: TGTGCCAGCAGCAACCCGGCCCTCACAGATACGCAGTATTTT.